This TCR beta chain was captured in a study of blood T cell repertoires in COVID-19. Sequenced by immunoSEQ multiplex PCR; TCRdb stores in-frame clones only, minus some. The table shows hundreds of thousands of clones, with about 91% occurring only once. CDR3 length: 15 residues. Trimming took 1 base from V and 8 from J; bases not matched to a gene: 10. CDR1 LNHNV and CDR2 YYDKDF come from the germline V gene (reference sequence). V and J are TRBV15 and TRBJ1-2; 7 nucleotides match TRBD1. This receptor was taken from a woman between 40 and 50 years old who had recovered from COVID-19. The specimen was PBMCs or T cells enriched from blood (not recorded which). CDR3 nucleotide sequence: TGTGCCACCAGCAGAGCCGCAGGGGGAATGGGAGGCTACACCTTC. The encoded protein is CATSRAAGGMGGYTF.